This T cell receptor beta chain originates from a study of blood T cells in healthy people across ages (dated by TCRdb to between 2015 and 2016). Describing the broader study: In model experiments, roughly one uniquely barcoded TCR beta cDNA molecule per two T cells was captured by template switching. Age-related changes in TCR beta repertoire diversity were measured in the study by deep sequencing normalized with unique cDNA molecular identifiers. Four age groups were formed from the donors: young (average 16 years), middle-aged (approximately 41), aged (about 62) and long-lived (more than 75). For two donors (one aged 18 to 30 and one aged 80 or older), the study analyzed two additional independent replicas of 1 million unique cDNA reads from the same blood draw. Broader findings and caveats from the paper: Because profiling used bulk unsorted PBMCs, naive and antigen-experienced compartments could not be compared conclusively. As age increased, observed TCR beta diversity per million T cells dropped in a roughly linear way, and a significant reduction was already evident by age 40. Compared with the aged group, the long-lived group had more naive CD4+ T cells, fewer expanded clones and increased TCR diversity, suggesting age selection. Total diversity estimates from one million sequenced T cells were considered lower bounds and underestimates. There was a strong correlation between observed TCR beta diversity and the percentage of naive T cells measured by flow cytometry. Because the CMV infection status of the donors was unknown, age-related changes in expanded clonotypes may potentially have been confounded.

The roughly 39 donors, aged roughly 6 to 95 years, were systemically healthy Caucasian individuals from Russia. Roughly 10 milliliters of peripheral blood were collected from each donor into EDTA-treated Vacutainer tubes. Ficoll-Paque density-gradient centrifugation was used to isolate PBMCs, with at least 6 million per sample. Trizol reagent was used to extract total RNA from the PBMCs, yielding at least 5.5 micrograms per sample. Naive CD45RAhigh/CD27high T cell percentages were measured by flow cytometry on a PBMC aliquot from every donor. Library prep was done by 5' RACE. The data were produced on an Illumina HiSeq 2500. The second PCR ran for about 6 to 12 cycles and used a J-beta primer mix along with a sample-barcoded 5' primer. A unique molecular identifier was introduced onto each TCR beta cDNA molecule by a template-switch 5' adaptor carrying 12 random nucleotides. Each sample yielded at least 3 million CDR3-containing paired-end reads. First-strand cDNA was synthesized from all RNA with the Mint cDNA synthesis kit, primed by a TRBC-specific oligonucleotide. All cDNA was treated with uracil-DNA glycosylase and then went through a first 18-cycle PCR with the universal primers M1SS and BC2_uni_R. Concerning the study's data processing: Normalization of each sample was performed by random selection of 1 million high-quality reads, each carrying a distinct molecular identifier. Reads with shared molecular identifiers were discarded instead of being binned into consensus sequences. CDR3 identification, clonotype clustering and error correction used MiTCR with a Q25 quality threshold and the strictest error-elimination algorithm. A nonparametric unseen species model using Euler transformation provided a lower-bound estimate of total TCR beta diversity. TCRdb handled the public reads itself, with Q25 trimming in fastp and clone calling in MiXCR, and kept productive beta chains. Rows merge per CDR3 protein into single entries with the most common DNA and genes. The V and J calls and clone size are TCRdb's, not the authors'. The sample yields fewer than 1,200,000 distinct CDR3 sequences; approximately 25% were counted once. Together, the top ten hold around 0.75% of the sample.

CDR3 length: 16 amino acids, cysteine to phenylalanine. Only the CDR3 DNA stays, 48 bases, in frame from base 1. Via the germline V gene, CDR1 is MDHEN and CDR2 SYDVKM. V and J are truncated by 6 bases and 0 bases respectively, leaving an intervening sequence of 14 bases. This clonotype has more than one count but fewer than ten. There is no known antigen for this receptor. There are no base qualities to consult, and no much larger clone falls within one base. These data were also reused for a study on T cells of mothers and their children. The second paper states: Nine systemically healthy Caucasian individuals, comprising three mothers and their six children, were included as donors. cDNA synthesis used all of the extracted RNA, with roughly 1.6 ug of RNA in each 15 ul reaction. Sample barcodes and 2-4 random nucleotides were added via the M1S primer in the second PCR. Over 8 million TCR beta CDR3 reads were obtained for each mother, and 2.7 million or so reads were obtained for each child. Thymic selection similarly shapes TCR recombination output in related and unrelated pairs, with minor effect from inherited differences. Normalized repertoire overlap was always slightly but never significantly higher in related than unrelated mother-child pairs. With a sensitivity of approximately 96 clones per million clonotypes, no persistent microchimeric T cell clones were detected. To look for features that set related mother-child pairs apart from unrelated individuals, the researchers ran deep NGS to compare the TCR beta repertoires of mothers and children. Mothers averaged approximately 41 +/- 4 years of age and children averaged around 10 +/- 4 years. After adapter ligation was performed with NEBNext reagents, the libraries were sequenced on an Illumina HiSeq 2000 with 100+100 nt paired-end reads. To prevent cross-contamination, the mother and child libraries were prepared one month apart and sequenced in separate runs. Each donor had between roughly 450,000 and 2,300,000 distinct TCR beta clonotypes identified. Naive TCR beta clonotypes were estimated from low-frequency clonotypes matched to each donor's FACS-determined naive share, without sorting.

The specimen was blood. The sequence came from a girl aged 2 to 9 in good health. In this chain, TRBV28 is recombined with TRBJ1-4; the D gene cannot be resolved reliably. The CDR3: CASRYSPGTTNEKLFF. The base sequence is TGTGCCAGCAGATACTCGCCCGGGACAACTAATGAAAAACTGTTTTTT.